This T cell receptor beta chain was documented in a study of OX40 agonist ivuxolimab in advanced cancers. Study details: At 0.01 to 10 mg/kg, ivuxolimab was administered intravenously to patients every 2 weeks. Study-level findings and limits: Partial responders treated at 0.1-3.0 mg/kg exhibited clonal expansion among the lowest measured.

As regards this clone: Antigen: not known.

V dropped 4 bases and J dropped 4 bases, with 10 bases sitting between them. The CDR3 covers 13 residues. Germline CDR1 is SNHLY and CDR2 is FYNNEI. Patients who had autoimmune disease history or got systemic immunosuppression were left out. TCRdb keeps only in-frame clones here, not all; method: immunoSEQ multiplex PCR. The top ten clones hold approximately 4.5% of a sample with roughly 56,000 clones, 84% of them seen once. Sample: CD4+ or CD8+ T cells sorted from blood, taken in a trial of the OX40 agonist ivuxolimab. The sequence was collected from an adult with an advanced solid tumor such as melanoma, head and neck, liver or kidney cancer. The genes are TRBV2 and TRBJ2-5; tentative D call: TRBD2 (6 bases). The chain's CDR3 is CASSVGGIETQYF. For the CDR3, the DNA is TGTGCCAGCAGTGTGGGGGGAATAGAGACCCAGTACTTC.